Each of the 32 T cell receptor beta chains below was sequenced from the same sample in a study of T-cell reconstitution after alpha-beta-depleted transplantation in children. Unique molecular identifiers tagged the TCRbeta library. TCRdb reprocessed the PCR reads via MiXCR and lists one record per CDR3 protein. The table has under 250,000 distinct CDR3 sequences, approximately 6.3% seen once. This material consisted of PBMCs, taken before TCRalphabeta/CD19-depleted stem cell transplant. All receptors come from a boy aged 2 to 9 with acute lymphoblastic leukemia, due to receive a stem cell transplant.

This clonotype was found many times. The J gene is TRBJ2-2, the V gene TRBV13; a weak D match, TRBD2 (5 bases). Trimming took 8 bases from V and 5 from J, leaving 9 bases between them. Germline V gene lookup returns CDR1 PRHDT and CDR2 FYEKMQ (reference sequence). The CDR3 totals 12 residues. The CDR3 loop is CASRRGTGELFF. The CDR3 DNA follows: TGTGCCAGCCGCCGGGGTACCGGGGAGCTGTTTTTT.

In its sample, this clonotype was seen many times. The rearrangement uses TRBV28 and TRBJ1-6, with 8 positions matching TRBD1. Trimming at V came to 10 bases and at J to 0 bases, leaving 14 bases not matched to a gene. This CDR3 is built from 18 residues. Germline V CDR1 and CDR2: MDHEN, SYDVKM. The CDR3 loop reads CAIQGADLRSSYNSPLHF. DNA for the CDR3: TGTGCCATCCAGGGGGCAGACTTAAGGAGCTCCTATAATTCACCCCTCCACTTT.

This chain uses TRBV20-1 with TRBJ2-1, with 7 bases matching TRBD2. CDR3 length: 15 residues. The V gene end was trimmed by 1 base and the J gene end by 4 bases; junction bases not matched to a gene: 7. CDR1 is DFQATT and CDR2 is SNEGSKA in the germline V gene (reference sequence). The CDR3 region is CSARAGGLGYNEQFF. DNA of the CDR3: TGCAGTGCTAGAGCGGGGGGTTTAGGGTACAATGAGCAGTTCTTC.

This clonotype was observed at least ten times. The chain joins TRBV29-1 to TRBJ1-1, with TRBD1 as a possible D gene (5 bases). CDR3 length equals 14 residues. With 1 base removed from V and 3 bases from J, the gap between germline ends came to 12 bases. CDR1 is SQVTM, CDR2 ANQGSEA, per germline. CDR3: CSVEVTGEHTEAFF. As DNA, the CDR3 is TGCAGCGTTGAAGTAACGGGGGAGCACACTGAAGCTTTCTTT.

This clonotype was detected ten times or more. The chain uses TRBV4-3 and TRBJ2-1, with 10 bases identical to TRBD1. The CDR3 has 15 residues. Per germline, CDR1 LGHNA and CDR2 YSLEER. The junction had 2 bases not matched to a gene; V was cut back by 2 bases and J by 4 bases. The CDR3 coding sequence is TGCGCCAGCAGCCAACCGGGACAGGGGTACAATGAGCAGTTCTTC. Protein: CASSQPGQGYNEQFF.

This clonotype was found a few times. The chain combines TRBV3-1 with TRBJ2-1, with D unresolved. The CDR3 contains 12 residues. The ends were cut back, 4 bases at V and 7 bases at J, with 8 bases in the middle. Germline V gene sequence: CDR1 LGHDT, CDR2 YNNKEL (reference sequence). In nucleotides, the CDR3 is TGTGCCAGCAGCCTACAGCGAAATGAGCAGTTCTTC. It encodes CASSLQRNEQFF.

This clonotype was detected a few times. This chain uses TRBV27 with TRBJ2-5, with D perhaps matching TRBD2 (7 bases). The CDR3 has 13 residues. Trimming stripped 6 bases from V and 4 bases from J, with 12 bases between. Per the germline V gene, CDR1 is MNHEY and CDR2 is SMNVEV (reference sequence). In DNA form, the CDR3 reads TGTGCCAGCAGCCCCGGGGGGCGAGAGACCCAGTACTTC. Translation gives CASSPGGRETQYF.

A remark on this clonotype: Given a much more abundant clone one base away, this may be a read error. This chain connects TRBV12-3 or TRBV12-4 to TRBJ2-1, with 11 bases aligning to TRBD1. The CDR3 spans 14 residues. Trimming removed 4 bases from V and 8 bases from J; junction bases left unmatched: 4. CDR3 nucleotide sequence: TGTGCCAGCAGTTCCGGGACAGGGGGTCATGAGCAGTTCTTC. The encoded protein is CASSSGTGGHEQFF.

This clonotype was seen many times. This chain's CDR3 is CASSVQGAGTDTQYF. The DNA of the CDR3 is TGTGCCAGCAGTGTACAGGGGGCGGGGACAGATACGCAGTATTTT. V usage is TRBV2 and J usage is TRBJ2-3; 9 bases align to TRBD1. The germline V gene encodes CDR1 SNHLY and CDR2 FYNNEI. The CDR3 runs to 15 residues. J gave up 3 bases and V 4 bases, and 5 bases lay outside the gene matches.

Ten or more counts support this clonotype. The CDR3 DNA reads TGTGCCAGCAGTTTCGGGACAGGAATGAGCAATCAGCCCCAGCATTTT. Protein product: CASSFGTGMSNQPQHF. This sequence joins TRBV12-3 or TRBV12-4 and TRBJ1-5, with TRBD1 identical over 8 bases. This CDR3 has 16 residues. Trimming removed 3 bases from V and 1 base from J; junction bases left unmatched: 5.

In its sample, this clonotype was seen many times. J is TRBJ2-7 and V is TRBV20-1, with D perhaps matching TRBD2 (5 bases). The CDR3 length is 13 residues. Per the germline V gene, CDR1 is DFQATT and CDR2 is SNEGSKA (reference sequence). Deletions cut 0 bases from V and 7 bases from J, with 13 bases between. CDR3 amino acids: CSARDLRRREQYF. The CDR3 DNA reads TGCAGTGCTAGAGATCTCCGGCGGAGGGAGCAGTACTTC.

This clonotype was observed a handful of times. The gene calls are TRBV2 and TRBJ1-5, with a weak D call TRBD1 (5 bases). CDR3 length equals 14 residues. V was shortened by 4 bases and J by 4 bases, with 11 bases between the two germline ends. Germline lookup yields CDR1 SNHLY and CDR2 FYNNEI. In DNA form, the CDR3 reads TGTGCCAGCAGTGGGGGGGTCGGTAATCAGCCCCAGCATTTT. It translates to CASSGGVGNQPQHF.

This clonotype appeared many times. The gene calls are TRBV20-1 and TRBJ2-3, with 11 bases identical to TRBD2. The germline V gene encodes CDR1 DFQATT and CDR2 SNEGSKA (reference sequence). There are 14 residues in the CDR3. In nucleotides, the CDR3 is TGCAGCGCCCTTAGCGGGGGGGCCGCAGATACGCAGTATTTT. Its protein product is CSALSGGAADTQYF.

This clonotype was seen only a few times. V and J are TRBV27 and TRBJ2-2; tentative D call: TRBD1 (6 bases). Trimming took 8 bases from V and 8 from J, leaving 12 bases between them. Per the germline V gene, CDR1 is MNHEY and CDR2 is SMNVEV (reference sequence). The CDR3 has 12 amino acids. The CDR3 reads CASVTQGGELFF. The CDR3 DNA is TGTGCCAGCGTTACTCAGGGGGGGGAGCTGTTTTTT.

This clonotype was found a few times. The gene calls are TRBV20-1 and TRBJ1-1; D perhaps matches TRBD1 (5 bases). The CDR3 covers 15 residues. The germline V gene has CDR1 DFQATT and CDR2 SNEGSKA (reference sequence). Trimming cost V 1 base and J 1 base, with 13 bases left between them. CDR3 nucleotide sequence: TGCAGTGCTAGAGTAACCTGGGGGTCGAACACTGAAGCTTTCTTT. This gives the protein CSARVTWGSNTEAFF.

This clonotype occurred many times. DNA of the CDR3: TGTGCCAGCAGCTTAGTCGTGAACACTGAAGCTTTCTTT. This sequence encodes CASSLVVNTEAFF. The chain combines TRBV7-8 with TRBJ1-1; unclear D gene. Germline lookup yields CDR1 SGHVS and CDR2 FQNEAQ. The CDR3 totals 13 residues. The ends were cut back, 1 base at V and 0 bases at J, with 3 bases in the middle.

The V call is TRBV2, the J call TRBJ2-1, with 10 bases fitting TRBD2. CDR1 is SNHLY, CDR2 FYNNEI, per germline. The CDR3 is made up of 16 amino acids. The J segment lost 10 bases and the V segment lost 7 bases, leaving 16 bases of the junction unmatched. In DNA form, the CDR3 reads TGTGCCAGCACCCCCACTAGAGCGGGGGGGCCACAAGAGCAGTTCTTC. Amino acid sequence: CASTPTRAGGPQEQFF.

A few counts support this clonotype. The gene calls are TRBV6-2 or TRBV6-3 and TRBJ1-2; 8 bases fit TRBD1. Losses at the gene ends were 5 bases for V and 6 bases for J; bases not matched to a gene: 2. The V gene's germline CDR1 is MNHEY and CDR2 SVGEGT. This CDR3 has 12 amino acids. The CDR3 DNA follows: TGTGCCAGCAGTACCAGGGGGCATGGCTACACCTTC. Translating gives CASSTRGHGYTF.

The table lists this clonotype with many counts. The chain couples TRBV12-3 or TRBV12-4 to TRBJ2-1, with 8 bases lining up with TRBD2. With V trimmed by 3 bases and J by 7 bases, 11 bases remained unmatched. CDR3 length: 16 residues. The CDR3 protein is CASSLAGGRPLNEQFF. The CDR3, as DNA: TGTGCCAGCAGTTTGGCGGGCGGGAGGCCTTTAAATGAGCAGTTCTTC.

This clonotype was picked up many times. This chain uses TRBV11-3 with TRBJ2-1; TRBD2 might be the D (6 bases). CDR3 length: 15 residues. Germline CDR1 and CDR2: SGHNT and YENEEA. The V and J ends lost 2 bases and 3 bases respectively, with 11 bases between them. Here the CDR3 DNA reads TGTGCCAGCAGCTTATTAGGGCGGGACTACAATGAGCAGTTCTTC. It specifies CASSLLGRDYNEQFF.

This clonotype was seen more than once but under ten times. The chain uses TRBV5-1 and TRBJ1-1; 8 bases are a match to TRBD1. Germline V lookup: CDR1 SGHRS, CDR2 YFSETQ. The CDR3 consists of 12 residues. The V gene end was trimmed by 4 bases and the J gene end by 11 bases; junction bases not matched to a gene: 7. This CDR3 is CASSTDRAEAFF. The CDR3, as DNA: TGCGCCAGCAGCACGGACAGGGCGGAGGCTTTCTTT.

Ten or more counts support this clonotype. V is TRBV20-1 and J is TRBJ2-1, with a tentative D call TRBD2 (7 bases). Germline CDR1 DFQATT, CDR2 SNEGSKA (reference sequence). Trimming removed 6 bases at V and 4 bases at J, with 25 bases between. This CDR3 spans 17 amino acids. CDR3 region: CSAGGNLAALSYNEQFF. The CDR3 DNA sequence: TGCAGTGCAGGGGGGAATCTAGCGGCCCTGAGTTACAATGAGCAGTTCTTC.

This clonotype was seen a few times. This CDR3 is CASSLSSPGTEAYGYTF. CDR3 bases: TGTGCCAGCAGTTTATCATCTCCGGGAACGGAGGCCTATGGCTACACCTTC. This chain connects TRBV12-3 or TRBV12-4 to TRBJ1-2; no reliable D call. The V end was cut by 2 bases, the J end by 4 bases, with 20 bases between. The CDR3 spans 17 residues.

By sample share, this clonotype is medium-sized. The CDR3 DNA reads as TGTGCCAGCAGCTTTTCGAGCTGGGACAGTAACACCGGGGAGCTGTTTTTT. This encodes CASSFSSWDSNTGELFF. V gene TRBV11-2 combines with J gene TRBJ2-2; 7 positions match TRBD1. Losses at the gene ends were 3 bases for V and 2 bases for J; bases not matched to a gene: 9. CDR3 length: 17 residues. Per germline, CDR1 SGHAT and CDR2 FQNNGV. Drawing the rest from reference TRBV11-2 and TRBJ2-2, the complete variable domain is EAGVAQSPRYKIIEKRQSVAFWCNPISGHATLYWYQQILGQGPKLLIQFQNNGVVDDSQLPKDRFSAERLKGVDSTLKIQPAKLEDSAVYLCASSFSSWDSNTGELFFGEGSRLTVL.

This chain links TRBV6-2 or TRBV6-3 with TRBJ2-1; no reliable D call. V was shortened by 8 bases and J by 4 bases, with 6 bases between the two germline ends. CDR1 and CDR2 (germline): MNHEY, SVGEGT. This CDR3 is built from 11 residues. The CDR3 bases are TGTGCCAGCGAAAGGTACAATGAGCAGTTCTTC. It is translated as CASERYNEQFF.

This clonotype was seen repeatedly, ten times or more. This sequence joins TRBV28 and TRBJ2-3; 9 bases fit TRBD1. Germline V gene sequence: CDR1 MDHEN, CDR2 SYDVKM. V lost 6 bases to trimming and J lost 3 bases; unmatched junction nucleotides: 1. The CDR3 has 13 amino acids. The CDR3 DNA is TGTGCCAGCAGGGGGACAGGGACAGATACGCAGTATTTT. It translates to CASRGTGTDTQYF. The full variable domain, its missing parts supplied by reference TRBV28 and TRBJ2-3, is DVKVTQSSRYLVKRTGEKVFLECVQDMDHENMFWYRQDPGLGLRLIYFSYDVKMKEKGDIPEGYSVSREKKERFSLILESASTNQTSMYLCASRGTGTDTQYFGPGTRLTVL.

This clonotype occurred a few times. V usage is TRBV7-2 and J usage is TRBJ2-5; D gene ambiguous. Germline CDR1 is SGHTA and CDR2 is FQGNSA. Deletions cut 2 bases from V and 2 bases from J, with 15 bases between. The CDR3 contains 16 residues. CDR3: CASSLPISWIQETQYF. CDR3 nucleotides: TGTGCCAGCAGCTTACCAATAAGCTGGATTCAAGAGACCCAGTACTTC.

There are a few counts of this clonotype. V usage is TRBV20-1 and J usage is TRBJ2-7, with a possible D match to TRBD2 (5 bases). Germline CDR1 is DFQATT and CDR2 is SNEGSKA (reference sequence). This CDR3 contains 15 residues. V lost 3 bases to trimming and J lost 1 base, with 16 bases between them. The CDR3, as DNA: TGCAGTGCTAGGGGCCGAGCGGATCCGTCCTACGAGCAGTACTTC. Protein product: CSARGRADPSYEQYF.

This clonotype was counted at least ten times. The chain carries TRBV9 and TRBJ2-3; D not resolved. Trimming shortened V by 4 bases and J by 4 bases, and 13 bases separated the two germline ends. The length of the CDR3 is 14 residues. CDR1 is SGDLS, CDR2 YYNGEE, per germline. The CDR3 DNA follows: TGTGCCAGCAGCCCCTTGGGGTTACCAGATACGCAGTATTTT. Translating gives CASSPLGLPDTQYF.

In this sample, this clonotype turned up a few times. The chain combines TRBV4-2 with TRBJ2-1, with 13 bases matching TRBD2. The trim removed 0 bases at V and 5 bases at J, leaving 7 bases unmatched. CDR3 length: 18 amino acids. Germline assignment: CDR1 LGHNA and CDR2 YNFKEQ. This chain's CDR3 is CASSQEGRGLAGDNEQFF. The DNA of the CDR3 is TGTGCCAGCAGCCAAGAGGGTAGAGGACTAGCGGGGGACAATGAGCAGTTCTTC.

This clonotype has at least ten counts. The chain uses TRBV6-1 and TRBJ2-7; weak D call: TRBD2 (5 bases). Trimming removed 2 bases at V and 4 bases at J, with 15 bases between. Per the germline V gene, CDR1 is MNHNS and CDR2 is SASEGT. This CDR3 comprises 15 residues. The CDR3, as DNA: TGTGCCAGCAGTGAACAGCCCGGGAATGTATACGAGCAGTACTTC. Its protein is CASSEQPGNVYEQYF.

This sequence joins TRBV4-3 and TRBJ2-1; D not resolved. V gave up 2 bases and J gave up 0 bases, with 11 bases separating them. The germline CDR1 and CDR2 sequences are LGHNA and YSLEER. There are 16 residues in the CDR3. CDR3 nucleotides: TGCGCCAGCAGCCAACCAAGGTCCAGCTCCTACAATGAGCAGTTCTTC. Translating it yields CASSQPRSSSYNEQFF.